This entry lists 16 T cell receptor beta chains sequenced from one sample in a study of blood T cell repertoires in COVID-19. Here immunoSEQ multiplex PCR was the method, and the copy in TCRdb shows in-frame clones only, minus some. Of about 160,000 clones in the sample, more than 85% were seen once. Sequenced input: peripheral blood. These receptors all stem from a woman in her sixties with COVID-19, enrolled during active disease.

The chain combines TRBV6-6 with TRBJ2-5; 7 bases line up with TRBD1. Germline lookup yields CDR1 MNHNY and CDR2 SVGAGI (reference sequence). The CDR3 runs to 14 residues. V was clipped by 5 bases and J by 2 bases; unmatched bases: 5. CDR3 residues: CASSQRDRQETQYF. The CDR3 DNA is TGTGCCAGCAGTCAACGGGACAGACAAGAGACCCAGTACTTC.

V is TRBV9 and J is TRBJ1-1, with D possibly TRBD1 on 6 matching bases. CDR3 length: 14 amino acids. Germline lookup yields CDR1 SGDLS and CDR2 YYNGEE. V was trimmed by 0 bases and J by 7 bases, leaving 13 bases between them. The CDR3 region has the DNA TGTGCCAGCAGCGTAGTCGACGGACAGATTGAAGCTTTCTTT. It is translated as CASSVVDGQIEAFF.

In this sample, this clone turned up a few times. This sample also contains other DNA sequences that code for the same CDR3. The chain's CDR3 is CASSLALGEGSPLHF. The DNA of the CDR3 is TGTGCCAGCAGCTTAGCTTTAGGGGAGGGATCACCCCTCCACTTT. J is TRBJ1-6 and V is TRBV7-9; maybe TRBD1 (5 bases). V dropped 0 bases and J dropped 10 bases, with 13 bases sitting between them. The CDR3 sequence is 15 residues long. CDR1 and CDR2 (germline): SEHNR, FQNEAQ (reference sequence).

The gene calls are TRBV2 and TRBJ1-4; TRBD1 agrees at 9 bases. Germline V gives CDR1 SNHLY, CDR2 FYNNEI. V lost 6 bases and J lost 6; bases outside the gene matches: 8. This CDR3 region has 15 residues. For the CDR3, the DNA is TGTGCCAGCAGAGAGGACAGGGGAAGCGATGAAAAACTGTTTTTT. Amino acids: CASREDRGSDEKLFF.

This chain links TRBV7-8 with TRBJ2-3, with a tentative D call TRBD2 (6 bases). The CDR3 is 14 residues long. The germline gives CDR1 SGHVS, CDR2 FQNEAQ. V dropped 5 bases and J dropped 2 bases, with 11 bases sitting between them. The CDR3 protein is CASSRAGHTDTQYF. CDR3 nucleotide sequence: TGTGCCAGCAGCCGAGCGGGCCACACAGATACGCAGTATTTT. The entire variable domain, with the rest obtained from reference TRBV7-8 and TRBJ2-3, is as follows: GAGVSQSPRYKVAKRGQDVALRCDPISGHVSLFWYQQALGQGPEFLTYFQNEAQLDKSGLPSDRFFAERPEGSVSTLKIQRTQQEDSAVYLCASSRAGHTDTQYFGPGTRLTVL.

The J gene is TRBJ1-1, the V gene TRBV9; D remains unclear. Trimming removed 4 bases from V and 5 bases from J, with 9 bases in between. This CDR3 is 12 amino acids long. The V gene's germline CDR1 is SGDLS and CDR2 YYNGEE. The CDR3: CASSFPETEAFF. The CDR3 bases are TGTGCCAGCAGCTTCCCCGAGACTGAAGCTTTCTTT.

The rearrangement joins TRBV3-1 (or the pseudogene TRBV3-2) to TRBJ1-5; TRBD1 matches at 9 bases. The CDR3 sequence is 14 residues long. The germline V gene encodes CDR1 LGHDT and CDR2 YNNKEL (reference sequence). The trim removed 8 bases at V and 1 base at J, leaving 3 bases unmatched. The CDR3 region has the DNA TGTGCCAGCGGGACAGGGTTAAGCAATCAGCCCCAGCATTTT. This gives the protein CASGTGLSNQPQHF.

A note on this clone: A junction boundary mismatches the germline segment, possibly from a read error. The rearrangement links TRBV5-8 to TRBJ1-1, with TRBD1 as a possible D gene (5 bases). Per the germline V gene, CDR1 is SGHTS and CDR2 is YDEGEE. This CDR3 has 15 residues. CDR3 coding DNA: TGTGCCAGCAGCTACGGACAACCTCCGAACGCTGAAGCTTTCTTT. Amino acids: CASSYGQPPNAEAFF.

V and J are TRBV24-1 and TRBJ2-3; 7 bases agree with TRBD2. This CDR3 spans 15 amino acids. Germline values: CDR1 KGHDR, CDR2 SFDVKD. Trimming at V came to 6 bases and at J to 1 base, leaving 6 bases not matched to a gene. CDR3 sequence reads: CATSNPSGGTDTQYF. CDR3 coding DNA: TGTGCCACCAGTAACCCGAGCGGGGGCACAGATACGCAGTATTTT.

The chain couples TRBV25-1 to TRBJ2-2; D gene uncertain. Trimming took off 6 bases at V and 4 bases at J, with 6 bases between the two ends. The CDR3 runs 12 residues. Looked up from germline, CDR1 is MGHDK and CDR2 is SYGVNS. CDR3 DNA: TGTGCCAGCAGCTTAGTCACCGGGGAGCTGTTTTTT. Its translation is CASSLVTGELFF.

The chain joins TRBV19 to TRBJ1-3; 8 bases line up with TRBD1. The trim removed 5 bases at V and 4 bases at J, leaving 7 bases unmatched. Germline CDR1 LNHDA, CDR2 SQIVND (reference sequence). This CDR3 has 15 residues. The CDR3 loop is CASSFRRGPGNTIYF. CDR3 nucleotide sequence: TGTGCCAGTAGTTTCCGCAGGGGGCCAGGAAACACCATATATTTT.

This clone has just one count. Here the CDR3 DNA reads TGTGCCAGTAGTGCCCAGGAGGAGATTAACACTGAAGCTTTCTTT. It encodes CASSAQEEINTEAFF. V usage is TRBV19 and J usage is TRBJ1-1; D gene ambiguous. V gave up 5 bases and J gave up 2 bases, with 15 bases separating them. The germline CDR1 and CDR2 sequences are LNHDA and SQIVND (reference sequence). The CDR3 runs to 15 residues.

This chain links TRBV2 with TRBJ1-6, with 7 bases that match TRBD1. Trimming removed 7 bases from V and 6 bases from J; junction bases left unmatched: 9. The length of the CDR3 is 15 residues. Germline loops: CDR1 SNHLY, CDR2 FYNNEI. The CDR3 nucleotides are TGTGCCAGCATCTCAGGGGGACAATTTAATTCACCCCTCCACTTT. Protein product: CASISGGQFNSPLHF.

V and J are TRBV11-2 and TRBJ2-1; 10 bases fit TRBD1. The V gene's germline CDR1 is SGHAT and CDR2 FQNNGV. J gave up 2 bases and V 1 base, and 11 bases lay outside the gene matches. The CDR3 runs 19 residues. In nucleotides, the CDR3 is TGTGCCAGCAGCTTAGGGGGCGGGACAGGGGCATGGGCCTACAATGAGCAGTTCTTC. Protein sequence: CASSLGGGTGAWAYNEQFF.

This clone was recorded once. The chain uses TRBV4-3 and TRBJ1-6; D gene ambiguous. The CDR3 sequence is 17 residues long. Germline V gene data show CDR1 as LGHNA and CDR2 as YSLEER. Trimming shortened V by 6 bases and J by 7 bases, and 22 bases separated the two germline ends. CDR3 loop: CASRDSRSPEGNSPLHF. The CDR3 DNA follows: TGCGCCAGCAGAGATTCCAGGTCCCCCGAAGGAAATTCACCCCTCCACTTT.

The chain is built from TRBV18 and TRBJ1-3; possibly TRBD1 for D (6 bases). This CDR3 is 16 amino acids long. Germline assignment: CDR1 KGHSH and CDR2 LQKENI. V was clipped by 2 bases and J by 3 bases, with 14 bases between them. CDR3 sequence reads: CASSPLSAGDGNTIYF. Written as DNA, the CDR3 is TGTGCCAGCTCACCATTATCCGCAGGGGATGGAAACACCATATATTTT. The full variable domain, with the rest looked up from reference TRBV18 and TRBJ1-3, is NAGVMQNPRHLVRRRGQEARLRCSPMKGHSHVYWYRQLPEEGLKFMVYLQKENIIDESGMPKERFSAEFPKEGPSILRIQQVVRGDSAAYFCASSPLSAGDGNTIYFGEGSWLTVV.